This TCR beta chain was identified in a study of identical twins listed by TCRdb under 2016. Looking at the study overall: TCR alpha and beta repertoires from monozygotic twins, unrelated adults of various ages and cord blood were deep-sequenced to test whether fetal clonotypes persist. Replicate twin experiments were performed at different times using different library preparation protocols to rule out contamination. On the study overall, not on this receptor specifically: In monozygotic twins, recombination models systematically underestimated out-of-frame TCR alpha sharing, but the models matched the sharing seen between unrelated individuals. Fewer insertions were carried by abundant cord blood beta clonotypes, a similar but weaker trend appeared in young adult naive repertoires, and no such trend appeared in memory repertoires. Invariant T cells such as MAIT and iNKT could partly confound zero-insertion analyses, though diverse VJ usage argued against this for most clonotypes. The excess sharing between twins in beta out-of-frame sequences was weaker because fewer shared sequences reduced the signal-to-noise ratio. Out-of-frame TCR alpha sequences shared between twins showed an excess of low generation-probability sequences compared with coincidental sharing between unrelated individuals. Conclusions relied on cross-sectional statistical analysis, since the same donors could not be followed over many years.

Every donor in the study was a healthy Caucasian. Three pairs of female monozygotic twins, all aged 18 to 29 years, were included in the twin cohort. Positive isolation kits from Invitrogen were used to isolate the CD4+ and CD8+ T cell populations. As to this clonotype: Its cognate antigen has yet to be identified. Qualities for individual bases were not recorded, and no much larger clone is one base off.

Library prep was done by 5' RACE. Sequencing relied on an Illumina HiSeq 2000. Template switching added a universal primer binding site, and the final cDNA carried a unique molecular identifier that allowed TCR cDNA molecules to be counted accurately. First-strand cDNA for TCR alpha and beta chains was synthesized from specific primers in the conserved constant-segment region. To control for contamination, each cDNA library was double barcoded with a SMART-Mk sample barcode plus Illumina barcodes. TruSeq adapter sequences and Illumina sample barcodes were added in two successive PCR steps. TCR alpha and beta cDNA libraries were sequenced on the Illumina HiSeq platform with custom primers. The published analysis was carried out like this. Unique molecular identifiers were extracted from raw reads with MiGEC, and CDR3 positions were determined with MiXCR. Recombination models were inferred per individual with the repgenHMM and IGoR tools using an EM algorithm. Shared clonotype analysis was performed with the tcR package in R, normalizing sharing by the product of cloneset sizes. To study raw recombination without the effects of thymic and clonal selection, out-of-frame nonproductive sequences were analyzed. TCRdb itself trimmed the public reads at Q25 with fastp, ran MiXCR and retained productive beta chains. Here each entry gathers all rows of one CDR3 protein and keeps the most common genes and DNA. The V and J calls and clone size are TCRdb's, not the authors'. This sample is represented by roughly 480,000 distinct CDR3 sequences; 24% of them were singletons. The ten biggest clones cover around 3% of the sample.

V is cut back by 3 bases and J by 2 bases, with 7 bases in the junction unmatched. Taken from cysteine to phenylalanine, the CDR3 has 16 residues. CDR3 DNA is the only sequence kept; it has 48 bases, read in frame from the first base. The germline V gene supplies CDR1 LGHNA and CDR2 YNFKEQ. These data are also associated with another study on T cells expressing NK-cell markers. The second paper further reports: Three sorted T-cell subsets (CD3+CD56+NKG2C+, CD3+CD56+NKG2C- and CD3+CD56-NKG2C+) from 7 to 9 donors had their TCR beta-chain repertoires profiled. Among the eight sequenced donors, only one was HCMV-seronegative, while the other seven were HCMV-seropositive. To restrict sorting to alphabetaTCR-expressing T cells, an anti-gammadeltaTCR antibody was added in several experiments. In several donors, the dominant CD3+CD56+NKG2C+ clonotypes were found to rank among the top 10 CD8+ clonotypes and to make up about 1.0-7.5% of CD8+ T cells. Those dominant clonotypes were again the most abundant among CD3+CD56-NKG2C+ cells in several donors, at roughly 28.3-60.1%. Whether the expanded NKG2C-expressing T cell clones were specific for HCMV antigens remained unclear. All eight donors whose samples were sequenced were randomly selected healthy volunteers, three of them men and five women. To determine HCMV serostatus, a commercial ELISA kit was used to detect HCMV-specific IgG in serum. MIGEC handled demultiplexing of the reads and grouping by UMI, while MiTCR was used to assemble and quantify clonotypes. To exclude erroneous sequences, any TCR cDNA sequence not supported by at least two reads was discarded. The tcR package was used for downstream repertoire analysis, and clonotypes were matched between fractions using CDR3 nucleotide sequence together with V segment. VDJmatch was used to annotate antigen specificity against VDJdb, with one amino acid substitution allowed in CDR3.

Recombination connected TRBV4-2 to TRBJ2-7, with 10 junctional bases fitting TRBD2. Sequencing was done on a sample of CD4+ T cells sorted from blood. The source of this sequence is a woman aged 18-29 years in good health. Read as DNA, the sequence is TGTGCCAGCAGCCAGGACACTAGCGGGGCCCCCTACGAGCAGTACTTC. It specifies CASSQDTSGAPYEQYF.